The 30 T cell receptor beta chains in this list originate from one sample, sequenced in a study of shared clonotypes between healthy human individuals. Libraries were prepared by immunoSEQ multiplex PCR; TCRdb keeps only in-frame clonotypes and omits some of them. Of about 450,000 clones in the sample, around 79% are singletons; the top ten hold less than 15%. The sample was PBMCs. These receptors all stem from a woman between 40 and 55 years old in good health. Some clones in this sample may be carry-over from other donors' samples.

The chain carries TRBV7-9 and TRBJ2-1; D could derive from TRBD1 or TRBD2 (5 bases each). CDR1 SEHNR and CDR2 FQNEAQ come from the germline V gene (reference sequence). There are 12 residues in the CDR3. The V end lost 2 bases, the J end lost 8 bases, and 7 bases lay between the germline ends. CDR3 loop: CASSLLGDEQFF. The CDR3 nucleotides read TGTGCCAGCAGCTTATTGGGGGATGAGCAGTTCTTC. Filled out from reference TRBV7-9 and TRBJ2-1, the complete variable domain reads DTGVSQNPRHKITKRGQNVTFRCDPISEHNRLYWYRQTLGQGPEFLTYFQNEAQLEKSRLLSDRFSAERPKGSFSTLEIQRTEQGDSAMYLCASSLLGDEQFFGPGTRLTVL.

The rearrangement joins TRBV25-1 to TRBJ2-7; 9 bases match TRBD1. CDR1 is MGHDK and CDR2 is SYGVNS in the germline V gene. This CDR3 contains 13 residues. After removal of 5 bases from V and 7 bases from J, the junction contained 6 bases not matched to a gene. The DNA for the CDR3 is TGTGCCAGCAGTCCCTTGACAGGGGGAGAGCAGTACTTC. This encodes CASSPLTGGEQYF.

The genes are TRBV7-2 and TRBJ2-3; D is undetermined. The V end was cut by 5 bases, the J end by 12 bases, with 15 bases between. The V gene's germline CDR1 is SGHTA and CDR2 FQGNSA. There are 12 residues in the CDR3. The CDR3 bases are TGTGCCAGCAGCATACAGAGCGCCAGTCAGTATTTT. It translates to CASSIQSASQYF.

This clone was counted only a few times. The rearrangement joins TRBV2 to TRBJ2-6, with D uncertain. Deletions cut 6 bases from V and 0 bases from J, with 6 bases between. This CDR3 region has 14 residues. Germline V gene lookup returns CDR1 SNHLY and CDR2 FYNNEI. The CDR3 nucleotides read TGTGCCAGCAGCACGGCCTCTGGGGCCAACGTCCTGACTTTC. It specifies CASSTASGANVLTF. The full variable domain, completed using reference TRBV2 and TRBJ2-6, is EPEVTQTPSHQVTQMGQEVILRCVPISNHLYFYWYRQILGQKVEFLVSFYNNEISEKSEIFDDQFSVERPDGSNFTLKIRSTKLEDSAMYFCASSTASGANVLTFGAGSRLTVL.

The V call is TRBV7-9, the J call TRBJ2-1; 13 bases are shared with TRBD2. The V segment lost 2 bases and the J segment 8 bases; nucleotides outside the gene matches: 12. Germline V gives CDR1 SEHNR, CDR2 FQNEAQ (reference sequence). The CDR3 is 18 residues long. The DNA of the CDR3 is TGTGCCAGCAGCTTACCCCCAATGACTAGCGGGAGGATGGATGAGCAGTTCTTC. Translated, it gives CASSLPPMTSGRMDEQFF.

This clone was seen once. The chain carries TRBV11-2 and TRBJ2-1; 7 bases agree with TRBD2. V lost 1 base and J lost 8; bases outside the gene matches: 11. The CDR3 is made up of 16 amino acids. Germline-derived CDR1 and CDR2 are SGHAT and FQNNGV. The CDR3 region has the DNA TGTGCCAGCAGCTTAGCTTTGGCGGGAGTCGGCGATGAGCAGTTCTTC. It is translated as CASSLALAGVGDEQFF.

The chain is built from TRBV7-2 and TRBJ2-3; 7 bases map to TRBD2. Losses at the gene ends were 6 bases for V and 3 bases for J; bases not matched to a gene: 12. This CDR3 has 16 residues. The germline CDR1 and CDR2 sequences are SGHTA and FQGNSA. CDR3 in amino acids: CASSFTSALRTDTQYF. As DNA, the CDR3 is TGTGCCAGCAGTTTTACTAGCGCCCTTAGGACAGATACGCAGTATTTT.

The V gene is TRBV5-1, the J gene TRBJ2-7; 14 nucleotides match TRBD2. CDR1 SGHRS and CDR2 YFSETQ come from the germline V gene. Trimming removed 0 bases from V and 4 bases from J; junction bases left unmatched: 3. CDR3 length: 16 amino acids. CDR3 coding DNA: TGCGCCAGCAGCTTGGGGGGGACTAGCGGGAGTTACGAGCAGTACTTC. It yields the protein CASSLGGTSGSYEQYF.

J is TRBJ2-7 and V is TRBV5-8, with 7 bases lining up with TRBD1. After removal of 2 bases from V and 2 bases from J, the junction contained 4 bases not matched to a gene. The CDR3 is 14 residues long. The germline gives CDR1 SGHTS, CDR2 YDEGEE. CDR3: CASSLSGTAYEQYF. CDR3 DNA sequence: TGTGCCAGCAGCTTATCCGGGACAGCCTACGAGCAGTACTTC.

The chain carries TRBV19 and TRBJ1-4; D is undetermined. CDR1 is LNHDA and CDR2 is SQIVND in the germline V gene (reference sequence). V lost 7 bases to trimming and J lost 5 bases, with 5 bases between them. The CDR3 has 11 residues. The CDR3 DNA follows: TGTGCCAGTAAGGCAAATGAAAAACTGTTTTTT. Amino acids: CASKANEKLFF.

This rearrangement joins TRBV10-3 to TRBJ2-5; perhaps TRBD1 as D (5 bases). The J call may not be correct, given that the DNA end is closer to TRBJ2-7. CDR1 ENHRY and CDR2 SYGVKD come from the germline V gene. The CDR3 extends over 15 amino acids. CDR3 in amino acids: CAISDLGQGGNEQYF. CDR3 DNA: TGTGCCATCAGTGATTTAGGCCAGGGTGGTAACGAGCAGTACTTC.

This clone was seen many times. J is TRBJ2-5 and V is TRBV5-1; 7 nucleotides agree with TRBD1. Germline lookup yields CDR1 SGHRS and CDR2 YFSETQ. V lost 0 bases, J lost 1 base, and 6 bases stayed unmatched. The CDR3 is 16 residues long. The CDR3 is CASSLDVTGIQETQYF. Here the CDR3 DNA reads TGCGCCAGCAGCTTGGACGTGACAGGGATCCAAGAGACCCAGTACTTC.

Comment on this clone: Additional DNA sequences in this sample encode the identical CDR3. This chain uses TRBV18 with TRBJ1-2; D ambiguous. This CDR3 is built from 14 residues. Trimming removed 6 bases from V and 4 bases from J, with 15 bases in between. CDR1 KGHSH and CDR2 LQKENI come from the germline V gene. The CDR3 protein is CASSPGRTPYGYTF. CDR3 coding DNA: TGTGCCAGCTCGCCGGGGAGAACCCCCTATGGCTACACCTTC. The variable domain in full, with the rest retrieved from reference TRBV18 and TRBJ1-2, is NAGVMQNPRHLVRRRGQEARLRCSPMKGHSHVYWYRQLPEEGLKFMVYLQKENIIDESGMPKERFSAEFPKEGPSILRIQQVVRGDSAAYFCASSPGRTPYGYTFGSGTRLTVV.

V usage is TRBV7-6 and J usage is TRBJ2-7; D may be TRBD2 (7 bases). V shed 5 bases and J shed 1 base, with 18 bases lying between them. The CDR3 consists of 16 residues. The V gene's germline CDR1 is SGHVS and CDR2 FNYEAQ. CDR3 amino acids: CASSPRKGEGSYEQYF. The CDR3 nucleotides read TGTGCCAGCAGCCCCCGGAAGGGGGAGGGATCCTACGAGCAGTACTTC.

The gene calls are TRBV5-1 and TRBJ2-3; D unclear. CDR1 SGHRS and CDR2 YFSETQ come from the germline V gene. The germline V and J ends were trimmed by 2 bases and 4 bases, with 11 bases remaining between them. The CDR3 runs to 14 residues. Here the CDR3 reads CASSFTATPDTQYF. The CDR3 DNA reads TGCGCCAGCAGCTTCACGGCTACCCCAGATACGCAGTATTTT.

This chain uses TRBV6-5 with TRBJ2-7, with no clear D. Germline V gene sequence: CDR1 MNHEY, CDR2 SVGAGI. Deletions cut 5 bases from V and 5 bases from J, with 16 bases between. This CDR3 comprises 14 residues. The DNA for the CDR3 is TGTGCCAGCAGTGCGTCGGGCAGAAGAAACGAGCAGTACTTC. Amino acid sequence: CASSASGRRNEQYF.

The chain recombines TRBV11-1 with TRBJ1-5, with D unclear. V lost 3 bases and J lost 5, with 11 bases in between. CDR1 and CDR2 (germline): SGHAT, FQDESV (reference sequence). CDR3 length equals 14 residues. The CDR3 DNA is TGTGCCAGCAGCTTTGACGGCTATTATCAGCCCCAGCATTTT. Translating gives CASSFDGYYQPQHF.

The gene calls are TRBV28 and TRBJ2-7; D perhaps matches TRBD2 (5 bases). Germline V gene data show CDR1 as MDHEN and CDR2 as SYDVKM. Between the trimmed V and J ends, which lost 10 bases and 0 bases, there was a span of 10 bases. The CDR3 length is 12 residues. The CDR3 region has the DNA TGTGCCATTGAAGCGGACTCCTACGAGCAGTACTTC. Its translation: CAIEADSYEQYF. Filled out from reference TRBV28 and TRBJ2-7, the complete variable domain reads DVKVTQSSRYLVKRTGEKVFLECVQDMDHENMFWYRQDPGLGLRLIYFSYDVKMKEKGDIPEGYSVSREKKERFSLILESASTNQTSMYLCAIEADSYEQYFGPGTRLTVT.

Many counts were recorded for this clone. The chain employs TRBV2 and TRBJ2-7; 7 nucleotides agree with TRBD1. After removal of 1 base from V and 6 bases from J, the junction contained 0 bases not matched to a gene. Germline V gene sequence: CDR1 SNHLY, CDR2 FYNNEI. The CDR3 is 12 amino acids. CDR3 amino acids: CASSEGTGEQYF. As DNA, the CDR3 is TGTGCCAGCAGTGAAGGGACAGGCGAGCAGTACTTC.

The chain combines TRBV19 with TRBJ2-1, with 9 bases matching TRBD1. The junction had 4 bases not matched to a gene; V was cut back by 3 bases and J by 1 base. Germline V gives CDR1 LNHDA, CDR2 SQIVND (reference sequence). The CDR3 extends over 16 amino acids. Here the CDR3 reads CASSIPGQGSYNEQFF. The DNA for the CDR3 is TGTGCCAGTAGTATCCCGGGACAGGGTTCCTACAATGAGCAGTTCTTC.

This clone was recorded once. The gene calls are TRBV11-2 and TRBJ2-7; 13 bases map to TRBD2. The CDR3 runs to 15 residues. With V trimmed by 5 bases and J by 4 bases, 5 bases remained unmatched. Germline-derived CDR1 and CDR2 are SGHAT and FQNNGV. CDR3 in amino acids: CASSQGLAGVYEQYF. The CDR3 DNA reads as TGTGCCAGCAGCCAAGGACTAGCGGGAGTATACGAGCAGTACTTC.

CDR3 loop: CASSFWDGYEQYF. The CDR3 coding sequence is TGTGCCAGCAGTTTTTGGGACGGCTACGAGCAGTACTTC. V and J are TRBV27 and TRBJ2-7; either TRBD1 or TRBD2 may supply D (5 bases each). CDR1 and CDR2 from the germline V gene are MNHEY and SMNVEV (reference sequence). Trimming stripped 3 bases from V and 3 bases from J, with 9 bases between. CDR3 length: 13 amino acids.

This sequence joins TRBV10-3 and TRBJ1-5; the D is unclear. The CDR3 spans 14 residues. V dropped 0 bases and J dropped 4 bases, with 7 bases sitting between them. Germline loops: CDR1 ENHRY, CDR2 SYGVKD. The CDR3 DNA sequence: TGTGCCATCAGTGAGTCTGGGGAGAATCAGCCCCAGCATTTT. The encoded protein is CAISESGENQPQHF.

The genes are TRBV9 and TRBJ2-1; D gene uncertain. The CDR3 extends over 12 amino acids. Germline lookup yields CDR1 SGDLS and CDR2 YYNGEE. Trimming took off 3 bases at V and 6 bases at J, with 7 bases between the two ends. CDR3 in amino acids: CASSAVSNEQFF. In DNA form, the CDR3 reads TGTGCCAGCAGCGCTGTAAGCAATGAGCAGTTCTTC.

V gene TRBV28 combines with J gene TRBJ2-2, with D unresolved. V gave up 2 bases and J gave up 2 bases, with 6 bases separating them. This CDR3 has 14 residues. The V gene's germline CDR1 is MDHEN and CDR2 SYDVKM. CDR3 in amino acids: CASSLMVNTGELFF. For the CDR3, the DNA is TGTGCCAGCAGTTTAATGGTCAACACCGGGGAGCTGTTTTTT.

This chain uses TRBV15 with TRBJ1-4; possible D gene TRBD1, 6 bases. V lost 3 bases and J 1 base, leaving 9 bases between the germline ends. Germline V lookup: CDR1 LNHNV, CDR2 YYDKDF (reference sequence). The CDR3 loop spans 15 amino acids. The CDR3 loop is CATSSIRGTNEKLFF. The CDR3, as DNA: TGTGCCACCAGCAGCATCAGGGGAACTAATGAAAAACTGTTTTTT.

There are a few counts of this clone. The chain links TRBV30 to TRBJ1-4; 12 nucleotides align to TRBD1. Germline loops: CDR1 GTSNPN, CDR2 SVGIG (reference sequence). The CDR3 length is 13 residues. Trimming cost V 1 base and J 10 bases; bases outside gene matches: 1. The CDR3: CAWSGDRGRKLFF. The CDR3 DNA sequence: TGTGCCTGGAGTGGGGACAGGGGGCGAAAACTGTTTTTT.

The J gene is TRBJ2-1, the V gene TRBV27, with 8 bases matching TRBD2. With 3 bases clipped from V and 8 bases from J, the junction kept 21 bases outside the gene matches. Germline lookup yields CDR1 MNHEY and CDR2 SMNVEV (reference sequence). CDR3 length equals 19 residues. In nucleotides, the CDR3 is TGTGCCAGCAGTTTCAGGACCCTGGGACTAGGATTGTATGCAGATGAGCAGTTCTTC. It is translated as CASSFRTLGLGLYADEQFF.

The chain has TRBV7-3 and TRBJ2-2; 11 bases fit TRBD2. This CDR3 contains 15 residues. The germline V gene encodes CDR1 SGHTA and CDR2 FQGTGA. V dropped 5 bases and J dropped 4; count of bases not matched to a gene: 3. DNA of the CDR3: TGTGCCAGCAGCCATACTAGCGGGGGCACCGGGGAGCTGTTTTTT. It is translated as CASSHTSGGTGELFF.

In nucleotides, the CDR3 is TGTGCCAGCAGCTTAGGTATAGAGAACACTGAAGCTTTCTTT. Encoded protein: CASSLGIENTEAFF. V usage is TRBV11-2 and J usage is TRBJ1-1; D is unresolved. CDR1 is SGHAT, CDR2 FQNNGV, per germline. Deletions cut 1 base from V and 1 base from J, with 7 bases between. The CDR3 is 14 amino acids. The entire variable domain, with the rest obtained from reference TRBV11-2 and TRBJ1-1, is as follows: EAGVAQSPRYKIIEKRQSVAFWCNPISGHATLYWYQQILGQGPKLLIQFQNNGVVDDSQLPKDRFSAERLKGVDSTLKIQPAKLEDSAVYLCASSLGIENTEAFFGQGTRLTVV.